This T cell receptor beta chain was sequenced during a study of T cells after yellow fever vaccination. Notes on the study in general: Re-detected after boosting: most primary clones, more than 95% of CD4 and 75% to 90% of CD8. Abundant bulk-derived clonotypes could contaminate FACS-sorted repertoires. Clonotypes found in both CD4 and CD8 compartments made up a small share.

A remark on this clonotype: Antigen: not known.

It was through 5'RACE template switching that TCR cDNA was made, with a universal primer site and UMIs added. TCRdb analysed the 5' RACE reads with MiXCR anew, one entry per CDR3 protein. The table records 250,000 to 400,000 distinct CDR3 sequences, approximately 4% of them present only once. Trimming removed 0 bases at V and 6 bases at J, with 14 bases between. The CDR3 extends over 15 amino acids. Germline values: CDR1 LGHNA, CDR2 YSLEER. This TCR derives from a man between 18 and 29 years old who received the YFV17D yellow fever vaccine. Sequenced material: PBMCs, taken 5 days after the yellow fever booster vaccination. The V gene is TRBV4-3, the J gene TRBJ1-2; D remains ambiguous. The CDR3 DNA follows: TGCGCCAGCAGCCAAGAGGGCGGCGAGCCGGATGGCTACACCTTC. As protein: CASSQEGGEPDGYTF.